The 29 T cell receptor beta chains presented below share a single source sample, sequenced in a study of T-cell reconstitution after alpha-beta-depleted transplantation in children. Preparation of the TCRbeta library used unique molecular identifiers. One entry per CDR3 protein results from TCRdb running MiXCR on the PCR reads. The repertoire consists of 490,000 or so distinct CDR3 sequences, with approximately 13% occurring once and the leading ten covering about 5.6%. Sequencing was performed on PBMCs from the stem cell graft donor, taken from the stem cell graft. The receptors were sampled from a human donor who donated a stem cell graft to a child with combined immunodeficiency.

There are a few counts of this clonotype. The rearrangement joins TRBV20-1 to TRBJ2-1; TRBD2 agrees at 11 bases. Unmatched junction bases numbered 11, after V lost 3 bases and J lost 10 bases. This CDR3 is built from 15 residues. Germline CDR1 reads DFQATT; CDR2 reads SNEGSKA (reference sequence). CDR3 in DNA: TGCAGTGCTAGTTTCAATAGCGGGAGGGCCCGAGAGCAGTTCTTC. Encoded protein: CSASFNSGRAREQFF.

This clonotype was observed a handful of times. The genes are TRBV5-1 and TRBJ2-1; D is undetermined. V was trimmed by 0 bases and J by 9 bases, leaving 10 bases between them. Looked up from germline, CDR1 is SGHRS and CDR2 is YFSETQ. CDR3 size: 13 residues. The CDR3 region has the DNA TGCGCCAGCAGCTTGGATGAGGACCCTGAGCAGTTCTTC. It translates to CASSLDEDPEQFF.

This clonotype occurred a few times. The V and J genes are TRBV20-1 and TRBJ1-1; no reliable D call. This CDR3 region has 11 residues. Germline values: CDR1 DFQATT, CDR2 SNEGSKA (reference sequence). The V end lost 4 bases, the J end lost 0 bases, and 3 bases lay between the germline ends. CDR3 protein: CSATMNTEAFF. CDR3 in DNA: TGCAGTGCTACCATGAACACTGAAGCTTTCTTT.

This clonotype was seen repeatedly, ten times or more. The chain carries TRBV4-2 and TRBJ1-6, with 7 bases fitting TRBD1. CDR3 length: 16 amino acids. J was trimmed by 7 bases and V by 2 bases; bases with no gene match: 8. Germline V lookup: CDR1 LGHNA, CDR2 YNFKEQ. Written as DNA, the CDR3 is TGTGCCAGCAGCCAATCCCGGACAGGTCTGAATTCACCCCTCCACTTT. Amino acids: CASSQSRTGLNSPLHF.

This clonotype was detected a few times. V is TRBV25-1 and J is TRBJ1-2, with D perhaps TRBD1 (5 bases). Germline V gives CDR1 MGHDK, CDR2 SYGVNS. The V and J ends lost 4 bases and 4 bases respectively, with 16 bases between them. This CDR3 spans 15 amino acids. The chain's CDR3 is CASSALGGTIYGYTF. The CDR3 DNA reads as TGTGCCAGCAGTGCCCTTGGAGGGACTATCTATGGCTACACCTTC.

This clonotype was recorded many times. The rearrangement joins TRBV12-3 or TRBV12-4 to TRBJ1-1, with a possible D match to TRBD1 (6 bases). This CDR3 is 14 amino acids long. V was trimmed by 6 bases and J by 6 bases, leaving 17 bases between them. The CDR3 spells CASSLLPRQAEAFF. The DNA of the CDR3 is TGTGCCAGCAGCCTCCTCCCTCGACAGGCTGAAGCTTTCTTT.

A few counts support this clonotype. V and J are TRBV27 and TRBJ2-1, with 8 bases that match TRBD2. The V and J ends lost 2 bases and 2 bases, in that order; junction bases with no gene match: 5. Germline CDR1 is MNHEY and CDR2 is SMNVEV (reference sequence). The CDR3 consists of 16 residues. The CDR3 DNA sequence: TGTGCCAGCAGTTTAGGCGGCGGGGGGCCCTACAATGAGCAGTTCTTC. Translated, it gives CASSLGGGGPYNEQFF.

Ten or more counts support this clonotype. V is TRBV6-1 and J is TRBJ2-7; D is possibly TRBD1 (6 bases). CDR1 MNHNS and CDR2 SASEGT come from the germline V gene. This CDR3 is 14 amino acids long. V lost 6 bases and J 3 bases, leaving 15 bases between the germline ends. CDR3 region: CASSEQGEGYEQYF. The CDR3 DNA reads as TGTGCCAGCAGCGAACAGGGAGAGGGCTACGAGCAGTACTTC.

The CDR3 bases are TGTGCCAGCTCACCTGGGGAGGGATCCACAGATACGCAGTATTTT. Translated: CASSPGEGSTDTQYF. This rearrangement joins TRBV18 to TRBJ2-3; 7 bases are a match to TRBD2. The CDR3 runs 15 residues. The germline V gene encodes CDR1 KGHSH and CDR2 LQKENI. V gave up 3 bases and J gave up 2 bases; unmatched junction bases: 5.

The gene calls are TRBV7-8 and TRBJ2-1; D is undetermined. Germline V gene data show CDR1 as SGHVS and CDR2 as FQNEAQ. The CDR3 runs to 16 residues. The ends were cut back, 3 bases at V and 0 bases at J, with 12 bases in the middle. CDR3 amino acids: CASSFLAGRSYNEQFF. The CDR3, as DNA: TGTGCCAGCAGCTTTCTTGCCGGCCGCTCCTACAATGAGCAGTTCTTC.

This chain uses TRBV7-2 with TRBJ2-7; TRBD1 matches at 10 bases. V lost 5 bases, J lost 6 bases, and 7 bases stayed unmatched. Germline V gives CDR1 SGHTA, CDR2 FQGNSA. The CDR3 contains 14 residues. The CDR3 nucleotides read TGTGCCAGCAGCGTTCGACAGGGGGCGCTCGAGCAGTACTTC. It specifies CASSVRQGALEQYF.

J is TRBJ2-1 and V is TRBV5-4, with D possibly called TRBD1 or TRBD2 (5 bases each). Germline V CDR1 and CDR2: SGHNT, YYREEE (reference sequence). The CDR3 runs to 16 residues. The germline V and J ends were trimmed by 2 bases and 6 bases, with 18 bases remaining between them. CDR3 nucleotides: TGTGCCAGCAGCTTAGGTAGTGGGGCTCGGGGCAATGAGCAGTTCTTC. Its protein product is CASSLGSGARGNEQFF.

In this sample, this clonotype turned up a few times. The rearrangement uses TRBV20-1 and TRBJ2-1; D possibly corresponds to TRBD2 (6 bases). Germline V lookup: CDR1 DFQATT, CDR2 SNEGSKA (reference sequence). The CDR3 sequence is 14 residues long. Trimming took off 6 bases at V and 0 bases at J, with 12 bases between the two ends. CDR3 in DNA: TGCAGTGCGGGGACTGGGTTCTCCTACAATGAGCAGTTCTTC. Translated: CSAGTGFSYNEQFF.

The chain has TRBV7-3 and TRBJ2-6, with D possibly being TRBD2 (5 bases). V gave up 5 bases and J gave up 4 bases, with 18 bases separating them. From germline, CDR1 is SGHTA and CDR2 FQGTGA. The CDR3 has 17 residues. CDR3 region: CASSPTVSGSGANVLTF. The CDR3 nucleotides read TGTGCCAGCAGCCCCACCGTCTCGGGGTCCGGGGCCAACGTCCTGACTTTC.

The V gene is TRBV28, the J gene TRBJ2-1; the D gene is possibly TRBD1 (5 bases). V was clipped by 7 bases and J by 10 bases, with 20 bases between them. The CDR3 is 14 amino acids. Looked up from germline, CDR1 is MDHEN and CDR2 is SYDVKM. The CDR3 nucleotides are TGTGCCAGCACGGTGGGGCCAAGTGTGCGGGAGCAGTTCTTC. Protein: CASTVGPSVREQFF.

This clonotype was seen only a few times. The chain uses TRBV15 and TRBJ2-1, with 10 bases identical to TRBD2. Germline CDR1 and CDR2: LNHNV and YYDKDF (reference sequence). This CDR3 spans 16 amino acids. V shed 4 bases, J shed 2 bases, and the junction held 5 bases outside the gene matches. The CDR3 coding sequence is TGTGCCACCAGCATCGGACTAGCGGACCCCTACAATGAGCAGTTCTTC. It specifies CATSIGLADPYNEQFF.

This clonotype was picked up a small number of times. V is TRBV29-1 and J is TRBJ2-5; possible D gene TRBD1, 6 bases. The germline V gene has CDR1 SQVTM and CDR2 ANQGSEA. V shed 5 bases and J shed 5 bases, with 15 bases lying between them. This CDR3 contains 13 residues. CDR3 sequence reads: CSVPGEVRETQYF. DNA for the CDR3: TGCAGCGTTCCAGGGGAAGTGAGGGAGACCCAGTACTTC.

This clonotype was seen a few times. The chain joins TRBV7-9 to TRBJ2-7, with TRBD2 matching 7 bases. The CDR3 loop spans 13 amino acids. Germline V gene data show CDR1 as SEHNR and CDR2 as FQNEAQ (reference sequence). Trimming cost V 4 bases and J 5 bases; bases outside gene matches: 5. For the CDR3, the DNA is TGTGCCAGCAGCTGGGGGGGGTTGGACGAGCAGTACTTC. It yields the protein CASSWGGLDEQYF.

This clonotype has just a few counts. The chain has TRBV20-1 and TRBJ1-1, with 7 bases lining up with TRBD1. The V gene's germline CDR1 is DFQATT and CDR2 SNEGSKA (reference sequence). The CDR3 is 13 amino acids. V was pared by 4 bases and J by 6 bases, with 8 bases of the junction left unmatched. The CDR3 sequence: CSATRQGRAEAFF. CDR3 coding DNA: TGCAGTGCTACCAGACAGGGAAGAGCTGAAGCTTTCTTT.

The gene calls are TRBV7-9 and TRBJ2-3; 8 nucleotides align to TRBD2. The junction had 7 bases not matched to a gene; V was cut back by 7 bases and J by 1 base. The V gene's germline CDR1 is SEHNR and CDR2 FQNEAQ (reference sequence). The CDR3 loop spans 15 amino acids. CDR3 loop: CASTAGREGTDTQYF. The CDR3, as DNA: TGTGCCAGCACCGCCGGGAGGGAAGGCACAGATACGCAGTATTTT.

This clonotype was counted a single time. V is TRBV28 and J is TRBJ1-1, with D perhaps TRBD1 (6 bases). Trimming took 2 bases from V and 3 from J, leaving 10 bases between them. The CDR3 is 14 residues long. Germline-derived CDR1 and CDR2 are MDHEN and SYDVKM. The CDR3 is CASSLGGLDTEAFF. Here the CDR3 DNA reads TGTGCCAGCAGTTTAGGGGGGCTGGACACTGAAGCTTTCTTT.

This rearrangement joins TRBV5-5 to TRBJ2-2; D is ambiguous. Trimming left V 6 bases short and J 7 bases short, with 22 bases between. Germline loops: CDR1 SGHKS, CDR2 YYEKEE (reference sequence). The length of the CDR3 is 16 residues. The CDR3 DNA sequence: TGTGCCAGCACCTCCGACTCGGTGGGATTTTTCGGGGAGCTGTTTTTT. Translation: CASTSDSVGFFGELFF.

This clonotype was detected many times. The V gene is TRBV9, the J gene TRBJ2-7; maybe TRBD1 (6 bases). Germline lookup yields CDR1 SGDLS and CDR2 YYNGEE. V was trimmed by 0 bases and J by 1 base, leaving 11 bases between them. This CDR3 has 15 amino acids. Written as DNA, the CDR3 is TGTGCCAGCAGCGTAGATCAGGGGTATTCCTACGAGCAGTACTTC. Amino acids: CASSVDQGYSYEQYF.

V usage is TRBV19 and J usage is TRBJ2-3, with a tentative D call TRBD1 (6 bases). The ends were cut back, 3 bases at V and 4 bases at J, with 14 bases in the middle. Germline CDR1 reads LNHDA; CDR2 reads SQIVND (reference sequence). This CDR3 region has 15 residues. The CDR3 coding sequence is TGTGCCAGTAGTATTAAGGGGGTAGAAGCAGATACGCAGTATTTT. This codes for CASSIKGVEADTQYF.

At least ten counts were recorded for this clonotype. The CDR3 sequence: CASSYSQGGGETQYF. CDR3 coding DNA: TGTGCCAGCAGTTACTCACAGGGTGGTGGGGAGACCCAGTACTTC. The chain is built from TRBV6-5 and TRBJ2-5; maybe TRBD1 (6 bases). CDR3 length: 15 residues. Germline V lookup: CDR1 MNHEY, CDR2 SVGAGI. Trimming took off 0 bases at V and 5 bases at J, with 13 bases between the two ends.

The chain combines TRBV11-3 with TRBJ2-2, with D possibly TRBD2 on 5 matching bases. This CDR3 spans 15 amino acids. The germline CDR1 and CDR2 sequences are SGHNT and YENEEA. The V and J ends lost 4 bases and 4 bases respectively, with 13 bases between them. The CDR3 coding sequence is TGTGCCAGCAGCTCTCTCGGGATGCCCACCGGGGAGCTGTTTTTT. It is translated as CASSSLGMPTGELFF.

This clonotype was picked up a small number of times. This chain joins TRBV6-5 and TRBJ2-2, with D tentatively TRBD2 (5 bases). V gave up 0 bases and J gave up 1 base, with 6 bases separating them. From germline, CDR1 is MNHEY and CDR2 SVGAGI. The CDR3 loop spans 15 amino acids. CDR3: CASSYSRGNTGELFF. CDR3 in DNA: TGTGCCAGCAGTTACTCCCGGGGGAACACCGGGGAGCTGTTTTTT.

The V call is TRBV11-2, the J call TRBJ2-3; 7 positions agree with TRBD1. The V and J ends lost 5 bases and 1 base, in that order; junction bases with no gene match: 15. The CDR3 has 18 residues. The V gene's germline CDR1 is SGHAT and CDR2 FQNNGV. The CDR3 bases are TGTGCCAGCAGCCCGCTACTTACAGGGGTCGTCGGCACAGATACGCAGTATTTT. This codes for CASSPLLTGVVGTDTQYF.

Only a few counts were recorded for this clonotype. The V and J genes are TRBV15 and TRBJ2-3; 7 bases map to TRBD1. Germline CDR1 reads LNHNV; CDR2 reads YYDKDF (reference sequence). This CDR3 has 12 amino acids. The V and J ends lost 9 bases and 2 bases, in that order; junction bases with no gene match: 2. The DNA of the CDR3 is TGTGCCACTGGGACAGACACAGATACGCAGTATTTT. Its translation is CATGTDTDTQYF.